A selection of T cell receptor beta chains follows, all from one sample in a study of spatial heterogeneity in lung cancer. TCRdb used MiXCR to reprocess the 5' RACE reads, holding one entry per CDR3 protein. The sample includes approximately 3,000 distinct CDR3 sequences, roughly 15% of them seen just once. The source material was lung tumor tissue, sampled at surgery. Receptors originate from a male donor with early-stage non-small cell lung cancer. CDR3s include the opening cysteine and the closing phenylalanine or tryptophan. A D gene is named only where the DNA matches it firmly. A clone size is listed for some rows: how often the clone was seen (once, few, many), or a class if it is expanded.

J,V,D,size,DNA,CDR3
TRBJ1-6,TRBV20-1,.,.,TGCAGTGCTCGGAGGGGGGCCTCTAGGAGCTCCTATAATTCACCCCTCCACTTT,CSARRGASRSSYNSPLHF
TRBJ2-7,TRBV5-1,.,.,TGCGCCAGCAGCTTCGGACCCCGCTACGAGCAGTACTTC,CASSFGPRYEQYF
TRBJ2-7,TRBV29-1,.,medium-sized,TGCAGCGCCACCCCGCACGGGGGCTACGAGCAGTACTTC,CSATPHGGYEQYF
TRBJ2-1,TRBV20-1,TRBD2,medium-sized,TGCAGTGCTAGAGATGCTGGACTAGCGGGAGGCTACAATGAGCAGTTCTTC,CSARDAGLAGGYNEQFF
TRBJ2-7,TRBV28,.,.,TGTGCCAGCAGCCCCTTAGGAGGGGCGGGAATACTCTACGAGCAGTACTTC,CASSPLGGAGILYEQYF
TRBJ2-3,TRBV6-4,.,medium-sized,TGTGCCAGCAGTGACTCGCGTGCGGATACGCAGTATTTT,CASSDSRADTQYF
TRBJ2-2,TRBV12-3/TRBV12-4,TRBD1,.,TGTGCCAGCACCAGGGACAGGGCGAACACCGGGGAGCTGTTTTTT,CASTRDRANTGELFF
TRBJ2-5,TRBV20-1,.,medium-sized,TGCAGTTCCTATTCGCCACAGGGCTCCCAAGAGACCCAGTACTTC,CSSYSPQGSQETQYF
TRBJ2-1,TRBV3-1,TRBD2,medium-sized,TGTGCCAGCAGCCAAGTTGGACTAGCGCACAATGAGCAGTTCTTC,CASSQVGLAHNEQFF
TRBJ2-7,TRBV2,.,large,TGTGCCAGCGGGTGGGGCCCTATTAAAGATTCCTACGAGCAGTACTTC,CASGWGPIKDSYEQYF
TRBJ2-1,TRBV7-9,.,.,TGTGCCAGCAGCCAGGGGGACTCTACCTACAATGAGCAGTTCTTC,CASSQGDSTYNEQFF